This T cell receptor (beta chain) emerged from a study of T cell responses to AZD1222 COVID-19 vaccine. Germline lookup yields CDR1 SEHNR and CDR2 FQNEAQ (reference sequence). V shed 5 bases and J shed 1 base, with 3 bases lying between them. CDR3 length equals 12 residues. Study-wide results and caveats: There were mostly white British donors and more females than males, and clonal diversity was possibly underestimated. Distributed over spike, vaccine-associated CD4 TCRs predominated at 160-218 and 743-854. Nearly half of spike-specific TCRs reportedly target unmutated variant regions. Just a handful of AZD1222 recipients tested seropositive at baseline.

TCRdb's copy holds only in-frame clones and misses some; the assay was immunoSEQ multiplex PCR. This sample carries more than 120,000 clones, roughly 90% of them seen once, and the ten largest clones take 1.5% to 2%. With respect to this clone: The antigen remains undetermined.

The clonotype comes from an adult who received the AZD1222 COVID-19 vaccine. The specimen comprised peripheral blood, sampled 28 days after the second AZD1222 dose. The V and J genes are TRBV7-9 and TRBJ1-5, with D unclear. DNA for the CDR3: TGTGCCAGCAGCAGGAGCAATCAGCCCCAGCATTTT. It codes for CASSRSNQPQHF.